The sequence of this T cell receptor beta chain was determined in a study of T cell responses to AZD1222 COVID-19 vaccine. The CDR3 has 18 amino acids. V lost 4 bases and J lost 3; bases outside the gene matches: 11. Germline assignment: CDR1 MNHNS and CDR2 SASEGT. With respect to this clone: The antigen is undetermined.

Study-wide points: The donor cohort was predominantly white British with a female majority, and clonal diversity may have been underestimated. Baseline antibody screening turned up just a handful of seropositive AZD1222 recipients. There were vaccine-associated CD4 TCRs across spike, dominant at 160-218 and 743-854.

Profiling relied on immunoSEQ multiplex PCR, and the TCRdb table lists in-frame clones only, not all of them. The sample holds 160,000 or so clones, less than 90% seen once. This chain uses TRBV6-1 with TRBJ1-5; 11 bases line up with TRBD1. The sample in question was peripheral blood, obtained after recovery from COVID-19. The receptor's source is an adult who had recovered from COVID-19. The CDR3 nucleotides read TGTGCCAGCAGTGCGGCGCCGGGACAGGGGGTCCTCAATCAGCCCCAGCATTTT. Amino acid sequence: CASSAAPGQGVLNQPQHF.